In this sample, the clone carrying this TCR beta chain turned up once. No antigen is known for it. This entry belongs to a study of graft-versus-host responses after intestinal transplantation. Study at large: Tacrolimus and steroids were given for around three years to all recipients after anti-thymocyte globulin induction.

The V and J ends lost 4 bases and 0 bases, in that order; junction bases with no gene match: 7. The CDR3 covers 16 residues. Germline V CDR1 and CDR2: SGDLS, YYNGEE. Study-wide findings and caveats: The authors found GvH clones in recipient marrow, some appearing first in ileum or blood.

Method: immunoSEQ multiplex PCR; TCRdb's copy keeps in-frame clones and lacks some. Counted here are about 86,000 clones, roughly 91% occurring once; the ten biggest clones make up about 0.45%. The sequenced sample was unstimulated CD8+ T cells sorted from spleen or lymph node cells, obtained before intestinal transplant. The receptor was derived from a human donor who received an intestinal transplant. This chain links TRBV9 with TRBJ2-3; 8 nucleotides align to TRBD1. CDR3 sequence (DNA): TGTGCCAGCAGCACAGACCGGACAGGGAGCACAGATACGCAGTATTTT. Its protein product is CASSTDRTGSTDTQYF.